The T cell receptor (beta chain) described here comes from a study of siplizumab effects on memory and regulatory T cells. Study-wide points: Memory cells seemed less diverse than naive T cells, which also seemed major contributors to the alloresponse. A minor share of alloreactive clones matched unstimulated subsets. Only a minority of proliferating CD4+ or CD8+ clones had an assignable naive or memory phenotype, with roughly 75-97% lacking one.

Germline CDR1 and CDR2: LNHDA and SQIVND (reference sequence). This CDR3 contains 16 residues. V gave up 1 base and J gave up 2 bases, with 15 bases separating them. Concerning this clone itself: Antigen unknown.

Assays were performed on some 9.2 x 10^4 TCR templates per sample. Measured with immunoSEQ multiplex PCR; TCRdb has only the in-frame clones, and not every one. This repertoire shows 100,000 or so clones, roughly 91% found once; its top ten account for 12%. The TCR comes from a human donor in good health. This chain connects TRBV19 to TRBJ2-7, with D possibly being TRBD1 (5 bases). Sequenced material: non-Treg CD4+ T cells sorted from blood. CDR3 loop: CASSIAPQGGTYEQYF. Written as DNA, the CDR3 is TGTGCCAGTAGTATAGCTCCGCAGGGTGGGACCTACGAGCAGTACTTC.